The 26 T cell receptor beta chains in this list originate from one sample, sequenced in a study of cytomegalovirus exposure and HLA in healthy donors. The PCR contained 60 Vbeta and 13 Jbeta primers. The repertoire was sequenced with immunoSEQ multiplex PCR; TCRdb's copy has only in-frame clones and lacks some. The table lists some 130,000 clones, approximately 71% of them singletons, with approximately 2% in the top ten. Material: PBMCs. The source of these receptors is a man between 25 and 39 years old in good health and CMV-seronegative.

The chain carries TRBV30 and TRBJ1-1, with D hard to call. The CDR3 consists of 13 residues. Germline values: CDR1 GTSNPN, CDR2 SVGIG (reference sequence). Trimming stripped 3 bases from V and 3 bases from J, with 11 bases between. CDR3 loop: CAWSLSPDTEAFF. Here the CDR3 DNA reads TGTGCCTGGAGCCTATCACCGGACACTGAAGCTTTCTTT.

Note on this clone: One end of the junction does not line up with germline, which may come from a read error. The V call is TRBV7-7, the J call TRBJ1-4, with D tentatively TRBD1 (5 bases). The germline gives CDR1 SSHAT, CDR2 FNYEAQ (reference sequence). There are 16 residues in the CDR3. As DNA, the CDR3 is TGTGCTAGCAGCTTACACGCCGGGACTCCTAATGAAAAACTGTTTTTT. Protein product: CASSLHAGTPNEKLFF.

The J gene is TRBJ2-7, the V gene TRBV27; 8 nucleotides match TRBD1. Germline loops: CDR1 MNHEY, CDR2 SMNVEV (reference sequence). The CDR3 is made up of 15 amino acids. Trimming cost V 3 bases and J 4 bases; bases outside gene matches: 8. The DNA of the CDR3 is TGTGCCAGCAGTTTTTTTTCAGGGGGCAGGTACGAGCAGTACTTC. Its translation: CASSFFSGGRYEQYF.

The chain employs TRBV18 and TRBJ2-7, with TRBD2 identical over 10 bases. V shed 2 bases and J 4 bases; nucleotides not matched to a gene: 2. CDR1 KGHSH and CDR2 LQKENI come from the germline V gene. The CDR3 length is 14 residues. In DNA form, the CDR3 reads TGTGCCAGCTCACCAGGGACTAGCGAGTACGAGCAGTACTTC. It yields the protein CASSPGTSEYEQYF.

This clone was found a few times. The chain combines TRBV2 with TRBJ2-3; no firm D call. In germline, CDR1 is SNHLY, CDR2 FYNNEI. Trimming took off 4 bases at V and 4 bases at J, with 12 bases between the two ends. The CDR3 sequence is 14 residues long. CDR3 protein: CASSVQVIADTQYF. For the CDR3, the DNA is TGTGCCAGCAGTGTCCAGGTGATAGCAGATACGCAGTATTTT.

This chain links TRBV19 with TRBJ2-7; tentative D call: TRBD2 (5 bases). CDR1 is LNHDA, CDR2 SQIVND, per germline (reference sequence). V gave up 7 bases and J gave up 8 bases, with 27 bases separating them. The length of the CDR3 is 16 residues. The CDR3 DNA follows: TGTGCCAGTACCCCCTCCTCGACGGGATCTCTAAGAAAGCAGTACTTC. Amino acid sequence: CASTPSSTGSLRKQYF.

The V and J genes are TRBV7-2 and TRBJ2-7, with 8 bases that match TRBD1. The CDR3 is made up of 14 amino acids. Germline V gives CDR1 SGHTA, CDR2 FQGNSA. V gave up 5 bases and J gave up 7 bases; unmatched junction bases: 10. CDR3: CASSPRQGKEEQYF. CDR3 DNA: TGTGCCAGCAGCCCCCGACAGGGGAAGGAAGAGCAGTACTTC.

This rearrangement joins TRBV6-6 to TRBJ2-5; the match to TRBD1 covers 7 bases. Matching the DNA end better, TRBJ2-7 makes the J call doubtful. This CDR3 spans 13 amino acids. Germline V CDR1 and CDR2: MNHNY, SVGAGI (reference sequence). CDR3 region: CASSPGGTYEQYF. The CDR3 DNA follows: TGTGCCAGCAGTCCAGGGGGAACCTACGAGCAGTACTTC.

The chain employs TRBV4-1 and TRBJ2-5, with 7 nucleotides matching TRBD2. There are 12 residues in the CDR3. The germline V gene encodes CDR1 MGHRA and CDR2 YSYEKL. After removal of 5 bases from V and 5 bases from J, the junction contained 2 bases not matched to a gene. The DNA for the CDR3 is TGCGCCAGCAGCTGGGGAGGGGAGACCCAGTACTTC. Translation: CASSWGGETQYF.

This chain connects TRBV5-4 to TRBJ2-5; D is uncertain. Germline V CDR1 and CDR2: SGHNT, YYREEE (reference sequence). The V and J ends lost 0 bases and 1 base respectively, with 4 bases between them. CDR3 length equals 13 residues. As DNA, the CDR3 is TGTGCCAGCAGCTTGGACAGCCAAGAGACCCAGTACTTC. Translated: CASSLDSQETQYF.

The chain has TRBV11-2 and TRBJ2-2, with TRBD1 as a possible D gene (5 bases). Trimming took 6 bases from V and 0 from J, leaving 17 bases between them. The CDR3 has 17 amino acids. Germline CDR1 reads SGHAT; CDR2 reads FQNNGV. The CDR3 protein is CASSPWATASNTGELFF. Here the CDR3 DNA reads TGTGCCAGCAGTCCCTGGGCGACAGCCTCGAACACCGGGGAGCTGTTTTTT.

This chain joins TRBV5-1 and TRBJ1-1, with D possibly TRBD1 on 5 matching bases. Germline V gives CDR1 SGHRS, CDR2 YFSETQ. V was trimmed by 7 bases and J by 0 bases, leaving 16 bases between them. CDR3 length: 15 residues. As DNA, the CDR3 is TGCGCCAGCGAGTCGGGGGACCTCATGAACACTGAAGCTTTCTTT. It translates to CASESGDLMNTEAFF.

The chain employs TRBV10-2 and TRBJ1-1, with 8 bases fitting TRBD1. The CDR3 has 14 residues. Looked up from germline, CDR1 is WSHSY and CDR2 is SAAADI. Losses at the gene ends were 6 bases for V and 6 bases for J; bases not matched to a gene: 9. For the CDR3, the DNA is TGCGCCAGCAGCGATGACAGGGGAAGGGCTGAAGCTTTCTTT. It translates to CASSDDRGRAEAFF.

This chain uses TRBV2 with TRBJ1-5, with TRBD1 identical over 8 bases. After removal of 6 bases from V and 4 bases from J, the junction contained 11 bases not matched to a gene. Germline values: CDR1 SNHLY, CDR2 FYNNEI. The length of the CDR3 is 16 residues. The CDR3 DNA follows: TGTGCCAGCAGAGACCGGGACAGGAATGGGAATCAGCCCCAGCATTTT. Amino acids: CASRDRDRNGNQPQHF. Filled out from reference TRBV2 and TRBJ1-5, the complete variable domain reads EPEVTQTPSHQVTQMGQEVILRCVPISNHLYFYWYRQILGQKVEFLVSFYNNEISEKSEIFDDQFSVERPDGSNFTLKIRSTKLEDSAMYFCASRDRDRNGNQPQHFGDGTRLSIL.

The gene calls are TRBV5-1 and TRBJ2-1; 10 bases fit TRBD2. This CDR3 spans 15 amino acids. Per the germline V gene, CDR1 is SGHRS and CDR2 is YFSETQ. The V gene end was trimmed by 4 bases and the J gene end by 5 bases; junction bases not matched to a gene: 6. The CDR3 coding sequence is TGCGCCAGCAGCCTAGCGGGAGTGTACCACAATGAGCAGTTCTTC. Its protein is CASSLAGVYHNEQFF.

The chain joins TRBV27 to TRBJ1-1; a weak D match, TRBD1 (5 bases). This CDR3 comprises 14 residues. Germline lookup yields CDR1 MNHEY and CDR2 SMNVEV (reference sequence). Trimming left V 3 bases short and J 4 bases short, with 12 bases between. CDR3 protein: CASSFMGGGTEAFF. Written as DNA, the CDR3 is TGTGCCAGCAGTTTCATGGGGGGGGGCACTGAAGCTTTCTTT.

V gene TRBV2 combines with J gene TRBJ1-1; D is unresolved. Trimming stripped 0 bases from V and 11 bases from J, with 7 bases between. The CDR3 consists of 11 residues. The germline CDR1 and CDR2 sequences are SNHLY and FYNNEI. The CDR3 loop reads CASSEASGAFF. CDR3 nucleotides: TGTGCCAGCAGTGAAGCGTCGGGGGCTTTCTTT. Based on the CDR3 plus reference TRBV2 and TRBJ1-1, the full variable domain is EPEVTQTPSHQVTQMGQEVILRCVPISNHLYFYWYRQILGQKVEFLVSFYNNEISEKSEIFDDQFSVERPDGSNFTLKIRSTKLEDSAMYFCASSEASGAFFGQGTRLTVV.

The chain uses TRBV27 and TRBJ2-5, with 8 positions matching TRBD1. J gave up 7 bases and V 3 bases, and 4 bases lay outside the gene matches. Germline CDR1 reads MNHEY; CDR2 reads SMNVEV (reference sequence). This CDR3 region has 13 residues. CDR3 coding DNA: TGTGCCAGCAGTTTCGGACAGGGAGCGACCCAGTACTTC. It specifies CASSFGQGATQYF.

This clone was seen a few times. This chain links TRBV10-1 with TRBJ2-1; perhaps TRBD2 as D (6 bases). V was pared by 6 bases and J by 3 bases, with 18 bases between. The CDR3 loop spans 16 amino acids. Germline lookup yields CDR1 WNHNN and CDR2 SYGVQD (reference sequence). The CDR3 region has the DNA TGCGCCAGCAGATATCATAGCGGACAACTCTACAATGAGCAGTTCTTC. Encoded protein: CASRYHSGQLYNEQFF.

The gene calls are TRBV19 and TRBJ2-2, with TRBD1 matching 7 bases. CDR1 is LNHDA and CDR2 is SQIVND in the germline V gene (reference sequence). V lost 3 bases, J lost 4 bases, and 11 bases stayed unmatched. The CDR3 has 17 amino acids. DNA of the CDR3: TGTGCCAGTAGTATCTGGGTTGAGGGGGCGCGCACCGGGGAGCTGTTTTTT. It is translated as CASSIWVEGARTGELFF.

This clone was seen a few times. V is TRBV4-2 and J is TRBJ2-5, with D possibly matching TRBD2 (6 bases). CDR1 is LGHNA, CDR2 YNFKEQ, per germline. The CDR3 sequence is 17 residues long. V was cut by 1 base and J by 4 bases, with 19 bases left in between. The CDR3 bases are TGTGCCAGCAGCCAAGTGGCGATAGCGGAGGGCGGAGAGACCCAGTACTTC. Translation: CASSQVAIAEGGETQYF.

The chain recombines TRBV5-1 with TRBJ1-2; 9 bases are shared with TRBD1. The germline V gene has CDR1 SGHRS and CDR2 YFSETQ. The V segment lost 0 bases and the J segment 6 bases; nucleotides outside the gene matches: 3. The CDR3 loop spans 14 amino acids. The CDR3 sequence: CASSLVGDRDGYTF. In DNA, the CDR3 is TGCGCCAGCAGCTTGGTTGGGGACAGGGATGGCTACACCTTC.

The chain employs TRBV30 and TRBJ1-4; no firm D call. Trimming removed 4 bases from V and 7 bases from J, with 13 bases in between. This CDR3 spans 13 amino acids. CDR1 and CDR2 from the germline V gene are GTSNPN and SVGIG (reference sequence). CDR3 nucleotides: TGTGCCTGGAACCGGGAGAACGGTGAAAAACTGTTTTTT. This encodes CAWNRENGEKLFF.

This clone occurred a few times. This sequence joins TRBV6-6 and TRBJ1-5, with D maybe TRBD1 (5 bases). The CDR3 totals 16 residues. Between the trimmed V and J ends, which lost 0 bases and 6 bases, there was a span of 15 bases. Germline assignment: CDR1 MNHNY and CDR2 SVGAGI (reference sequence). CDR3 loop: CASSYSSPLGGQPQHF. In nucleotides, the CDR3 is TGTGCCAGCAGTTACTCGTCCCCCCTGGGGGGTCAGCCCCAGCATTTT.

The gene calls are TRBV18 and TRBJ2-7; 12 bases align to TRBD2. CDR1 is KGHSH, CDR2 LQKENI, per germline. This CDR3 comprises 15 residues. With V trimmed by 6 bases and J by 6 bases, 9 bases remained unmatched. CDR3: CASSPSGRDSGEQYF. The CDR3 DNA reads TGTGCCAGCTCCCCTAGCGGGAGGGATTCTGGCGAGCAGTACTTC.

The chain has TRBV19 and TRBJ2-7; maybe TRBD2 (6 bases). Germline assignment: CDR1 LNHDA and CDR2 SQIVND (reference sequence). V was clipped by 4 bases and J by 0 bases, with 10 bases between them. There are 14 residues in the CDR3. CDR3 protein: CASSRGELSYEQYF. CDR3 nucleotides: TGTGCCAGTAGTAGGGGGGAGCTCTCCTACGAGCAGTACTTC.